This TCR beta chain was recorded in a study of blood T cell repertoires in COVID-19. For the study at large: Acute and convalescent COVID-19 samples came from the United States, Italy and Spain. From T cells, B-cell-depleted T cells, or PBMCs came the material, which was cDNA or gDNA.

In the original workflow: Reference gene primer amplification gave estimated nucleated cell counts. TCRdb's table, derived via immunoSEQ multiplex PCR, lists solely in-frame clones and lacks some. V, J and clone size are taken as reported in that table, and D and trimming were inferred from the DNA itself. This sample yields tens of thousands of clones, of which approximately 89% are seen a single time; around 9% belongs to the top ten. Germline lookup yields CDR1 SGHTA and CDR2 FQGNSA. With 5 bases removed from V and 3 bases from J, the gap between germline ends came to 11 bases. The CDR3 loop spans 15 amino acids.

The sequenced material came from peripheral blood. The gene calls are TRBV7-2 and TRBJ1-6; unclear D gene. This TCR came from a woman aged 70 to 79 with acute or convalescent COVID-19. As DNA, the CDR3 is TGTGCCAGCAGCCCCCAGCAGGACTATAATTCACCCCTCCACTTT. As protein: CASSPQQDYNSPLHF.